Sequencing of this T cell receptor (beta chain) was carried out in a study of shared clonotypes between healthy human individuals. Overall study findings and caveats: Sampling included only blood; tissue repertoires likely differ. Naive subsets generally exceeded memory subsets in estimated richness.

Sequencing used immunoSEQ multiplex PCR; TCRdb keeps in-frame clones, though not all of them. The table includes some 2 million clones, about 95% detected once. Naive CD8 populations comprised CD45RO-negative cells positively selected for CCR7, excluding terminally differentiated effector memory CD45RA+ cells. The CDR3 extends over 16 amino acids. CDR1 and CDR2 from the germline V gene are SNHLY and FYNNEI. The ends lost 0 bases at V and 7 bases at J; junction bases unmatched: 9. Concerning this clone itself: Its antigen is not identified.

The TCR comes from a man younger than 35 in good health. The sample was naive CD8+ T cells sorted from blood. The chain employs TRBV2 and TRBJ1-5; 7 bases are shared with TRBD1. The CDR3 bases are TGTGCCAGCAGTGAAGCGCCCAACAGGGGAGACCAGCCCCAGCATTTT. Protein: CASSEAPNRGDQPQHF. The full variable domain, its missing parts supplied by reference TRBV2 and TRBJ1-5, is EPEVTQTPSHQVTQMGQEVILRCVPISNHLYFYWYRQILGQKVEFLVSFYNNEISEKSEIFDDQFSVERPDGSNFTLKIRSTKLEDSAMYFCASSEAPNRGDQPQHFGDGTRLSIL.